This T cell receptor beta chain came from a study of cytomegalovirus exposure and HLA in healthy donors. PCR involved 60 Vbeta and 13 Jbeta primers. Assay: immunoSEQ multiplex PCR; the TCRdb copy retains only in-frame clones and omits some. The sample lists about 160,000 clones, roughly 82% occurring once. This clone was detected a few times. Per germline, CDR1 LNHDA and CDR2 SQIVND (reference sequence). V shed 4 bases and J shed 4 bases, with 7 bases lying between them. The length of the CDR3 is 12 residues. This sequence originates from a man aged 50-59 years in good health and CMV-seropositive. Sequenced sample: PBMCs. V gene TRBV19 combines with J gene TRBJ1-1, with D possibly matching TRBD1 (5 bases). CDR3 sequence: CASSRRGTEAFF. Written as DNA, the CDR3 is TGTGCCAGTAGTAGGAGGGGCACTGAAGCTTTCTTT.